Each of the 2 T cell receptor beta chains below was sequenced from the same sample in a study of regulatory T cells in long-lasting Graves disease. Both iRepertoire HTBI primers and Arm-PCR of CDR3 regions were used to build the TCR beta libraries. TCRdb fed the multiplex PCR reads into MiXCR, producing one record per CDR3 protein. The data show about 660,000 distinct CDR3 sequences, with about 32% seen just once and about two fifths held by the top ten. The time point: persistent/refractory GD, antithyroid drugs over 5 years with positive TRAb. From PBMCs, RNA was extracted and then used to make the TCR library. Sequencing was performed on peripheral blood mononuclear cells (PBMCs), taken when the disease was refractory, from a patient treated with antithyroid drugs. The source is a female donor with Graves disease.

The gene calls are TRBV12-3 or TRBV12-4 and TRBJ1-4; 9 positions match TRBD1. The CDR3 spans 17 residues. V trimming: 6 bases; J trimming: 5 bases; junction bases outside the gene matches: 13. CDR3 sequence (DNA): TGTGCCAGCAGCCCGCTCCGACAGGGGGGAGTAAATGAAAAACTGTTTTTT. This translates into CASSPLRQGGVNEKLFF.

The chain carries TRBV5-1 and TRBJ1-6, with D possibly matching TRBD1 (6 bases). Trimming left V 4 bases short and J 4 bases short, with 15 bases between. Per the germline V gene, CDR1 is SGHRS and CDR2 is YFSETQ. The CDR3 is 16 residues long. CDR3: CASSLTGVKYNSPLHF. The CDR3 nucleotides read TGCGCCAGCAGCCTGACAGGTGTAAAATATAATTCACCCCTCCACTTT.